The TCR beta chain under discussion was sequenced for a study of technical replicates of blood from several donors. The V gene's germline CDR1 is MNHEY and CDR2 SVGAGI. The trim removed 6 bases at V and 7 bases at J, leaving 9 bases unmatched. The CDR3 runs to 15 residues. TCRdb keeps only in-frame clones here, not all; method: immunoSEQ multiplex PCR. The data show around 85,000 clones, with around 94% seen just once and 0.2% to 0.3% held by the top ten. The chain uses TRBV6-5 and TRBJ1-6, with 7 bases aligning to TRBD1. The receptor's source is a human donor in good health. Sequencing was performed on T cells isolated from PBMCs. The CDR3 nucleotides are TGTGCCAGCAGGCCGACAGGGAAGGGAAATTCACCCCTCCACTTT. The encoded protein is CASRPTGKGNSPLHF.